The TCR beta chain described here comes from a study of shared T cell receptors in the human thymus. This clone was seen once. The repertoire was sequenced with immunoSEQ multiplex PCR; TCRdb's copy has only in-frame clones and lacks some. In the table there are more than 550,000 clones, 80% to 90% of which are singletons. Germline V gene sequence: CDR1 LNHDA, CDR2 SQIVND (reference sequence). V was pared by 5 bases and J by 1 base, with 18 bases between. The CDR3 sequence is 17 residues long. The data also belong to a second study, concerning human thymus T cells.

The chain couples TRBV19 to TRBJ1-5, with TRBD1 as a possible D gene (6 bases). This clonotype was sampled from a girl in the first two years of life with a congenital heart defect. The sample taken for sequencing was thymocytes. The CDR3 DNA reads TGTGCCAGTAGTCTCCCGGGGGGAGGGACAAGCAATCAGCCCCAGCATTTT. It yields the protein CASSLPGGGTSNQPQHF.